This is a list of T cell receptor beta chains from one sample in a study of Ad26.COV2.S vaccination and SARS-CoV-2 variants. Sequencing was performed with immunoSEQ multiplex PCR; in TCRdb, only in-frame clones are kept and a portion is missing. The sample includes a few hundred thousand clones, more than 75% of them seen just once. Source: peripheral blood, taken in a trial of Ad26.COV2.S vaccine versus placebo. The source is a person aged 18-60 years who received the Ad26.COV2.S COVID-19 vaccine or a placebo. CDR3s include the opening cysteine and the closing phenylalanine or tryptophan. A D gene is named only where the DNA matches it firmly.

D | V | CDR3
NA | TRBV9 | CASSVEPTTNSPLHF
NA | TRBV7-8 | CASRIRGAGEQFF
NA | TRBV7-9 | CASSPGSYNSPLHF
NA | TRBV5-1 | CASSWANNGQFF
TRBD1 | TRBV4-1 | CASSQAIQGAREAFF
NA | TRBV11-3 | CASSLVEGPHNEQFF
NA | TRBV29-1 | CSVESRDLTYGYTF
NA | TRBV12-3/TRBV12-4 | CASSFLGTDTQYF
TRBD2 | TRBV28 | CASSLYERGPTSTDTQYF
TRBD1 | TRBV29-1 | CSVPTGTEAFF
NA | TRBV29-1 | CSVESRDFSYGYTF
TRBD1 | TRBV19 | CASTNRGEDTEAFF
NA | TRBV12-5 | CASGLSRDLSSYEQYF
NA | TRBV19 | CASSILPSQSNTEAFF
NA | TRBV2 | CASSEAYGGTFAGQFF
NA | TRBV19 | CASSIVVNYGYTF
NA | TRBV24-1 | CATSGGGYTDTQYF
TRBD1 | TRBV5-1 | CASSLVTGDTGELFF
NA | TRBV2 | CASSEFTGADSQETQYF
NA | TRBV15 | CATSRDRLRPGELFF
TRBD1 | TRBV5-1 | CASTEGAGEKLFF
NA | TRBV6-6 | CASSYSGRGSTEAFF
TRBD1 | TRBV6-5 | CASSYGAGTGEQYF
TRBD1 | TRBV27 | CASSISGQADYEQYF